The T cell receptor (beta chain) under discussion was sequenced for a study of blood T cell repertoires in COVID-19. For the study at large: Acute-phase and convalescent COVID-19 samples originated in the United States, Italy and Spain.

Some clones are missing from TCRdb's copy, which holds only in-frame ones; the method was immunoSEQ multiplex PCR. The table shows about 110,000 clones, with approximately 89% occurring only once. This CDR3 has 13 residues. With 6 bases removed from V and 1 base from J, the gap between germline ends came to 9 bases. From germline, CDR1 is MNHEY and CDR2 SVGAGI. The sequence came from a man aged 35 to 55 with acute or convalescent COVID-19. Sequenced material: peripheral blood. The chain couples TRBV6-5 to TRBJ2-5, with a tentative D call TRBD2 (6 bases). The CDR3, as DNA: TGTGCCAGCAGCCCCGGGGGCCAAGAGACCCAGTACTTC. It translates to CASSPGGQETQYF.